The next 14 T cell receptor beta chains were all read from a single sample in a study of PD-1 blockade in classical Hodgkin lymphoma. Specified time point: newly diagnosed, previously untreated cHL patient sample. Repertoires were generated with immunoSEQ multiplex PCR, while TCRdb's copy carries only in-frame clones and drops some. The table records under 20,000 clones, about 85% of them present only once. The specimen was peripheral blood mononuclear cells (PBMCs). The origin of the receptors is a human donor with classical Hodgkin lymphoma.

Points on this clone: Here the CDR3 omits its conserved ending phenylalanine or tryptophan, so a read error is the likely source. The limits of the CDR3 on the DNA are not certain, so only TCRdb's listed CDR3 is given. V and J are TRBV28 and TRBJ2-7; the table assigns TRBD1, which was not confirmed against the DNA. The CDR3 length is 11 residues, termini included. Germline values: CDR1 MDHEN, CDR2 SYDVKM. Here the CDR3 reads CASSSDRIGTS.

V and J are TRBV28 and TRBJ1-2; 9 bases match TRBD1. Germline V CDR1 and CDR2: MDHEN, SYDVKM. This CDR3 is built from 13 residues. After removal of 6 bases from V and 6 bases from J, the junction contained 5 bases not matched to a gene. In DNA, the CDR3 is TGTGCCAGCAGGCGTGGGACAGGGAATGGCTACACCTTC. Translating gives CASRRGTGNGYTF.

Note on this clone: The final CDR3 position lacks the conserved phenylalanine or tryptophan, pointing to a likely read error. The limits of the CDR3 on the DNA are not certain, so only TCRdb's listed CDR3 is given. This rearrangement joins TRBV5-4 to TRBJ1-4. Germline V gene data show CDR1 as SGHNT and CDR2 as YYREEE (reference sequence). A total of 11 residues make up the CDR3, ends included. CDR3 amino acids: CASSNERDGAG.

The CDR3 spells CASSEDRLVETQYF. CDR3 bases: TGTGCCAGCAGTGAAGACAGGTTGGTGGAGACCCAGTACTTC. This chain uses TRBV6-1 with TRBJ2-5, with a possible D match to TRBD1 (5 bases). Trimming stripped 1 base from V and 5 bases from J, with 11 bases between. This CDR3 is 14 amino acids long. Germline CDR1 and CDR2: MNHNS and SASEGT.

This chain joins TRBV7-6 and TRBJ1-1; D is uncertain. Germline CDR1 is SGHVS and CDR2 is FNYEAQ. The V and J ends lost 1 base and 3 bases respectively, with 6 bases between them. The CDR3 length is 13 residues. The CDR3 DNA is TGTGCCAGCAGCTTAGAATCATACACTGAAGCTTTCTTT. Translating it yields CASSLESYTEAFF.

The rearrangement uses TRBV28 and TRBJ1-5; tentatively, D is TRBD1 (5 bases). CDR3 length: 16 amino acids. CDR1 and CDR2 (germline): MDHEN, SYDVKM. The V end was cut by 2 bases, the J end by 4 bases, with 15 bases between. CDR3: CASSLVGGAGNQPQHF. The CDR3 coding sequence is TGTGCCAGCAGTTTAGTCGGCGGGGCAGGGAATCAGCCCCAGCATTTT.

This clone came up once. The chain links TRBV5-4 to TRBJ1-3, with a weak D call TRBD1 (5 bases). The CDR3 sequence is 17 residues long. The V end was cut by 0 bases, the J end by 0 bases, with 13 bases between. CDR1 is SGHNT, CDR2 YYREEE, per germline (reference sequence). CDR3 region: CASSLAGGIHSGNTIYF. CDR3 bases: TGTGCCAGCAGCTTGGCCGGGGGAATTCACTCTGGAAACACCATATATTTT.

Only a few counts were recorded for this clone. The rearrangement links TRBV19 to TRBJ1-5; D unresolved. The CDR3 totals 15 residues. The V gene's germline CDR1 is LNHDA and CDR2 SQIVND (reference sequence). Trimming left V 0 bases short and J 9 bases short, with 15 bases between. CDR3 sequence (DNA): TGTGCCAGTAGTATAGATTGGCGGCCACGAGGGCCCCAGCATTTT. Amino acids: CASSIDWRPRGPQHF.

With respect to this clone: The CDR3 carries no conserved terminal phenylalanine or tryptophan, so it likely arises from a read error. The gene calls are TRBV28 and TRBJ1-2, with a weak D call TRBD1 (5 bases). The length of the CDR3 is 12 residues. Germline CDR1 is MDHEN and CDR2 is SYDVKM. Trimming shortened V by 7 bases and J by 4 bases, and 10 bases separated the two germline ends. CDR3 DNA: TGTGCCAGCATTGCCACAGGCTATGGCTACACCCTC. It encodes CASIATGYGYTL.

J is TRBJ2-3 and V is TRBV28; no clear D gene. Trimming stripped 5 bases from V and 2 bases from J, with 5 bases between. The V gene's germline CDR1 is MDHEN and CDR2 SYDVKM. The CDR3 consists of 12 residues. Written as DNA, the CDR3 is TGTGCCAGCAGTCAGCCCACAGATACGCAGTATTTT. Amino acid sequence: CASSQPTDTQYF.

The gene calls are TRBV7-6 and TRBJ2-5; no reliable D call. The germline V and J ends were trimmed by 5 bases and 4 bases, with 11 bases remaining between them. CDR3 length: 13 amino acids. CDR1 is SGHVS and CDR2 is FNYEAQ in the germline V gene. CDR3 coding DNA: TGTGCCAGCAGCGCAAGGCTTGGAGAGACCCAGTACTTC. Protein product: CASSARLGETQYF.

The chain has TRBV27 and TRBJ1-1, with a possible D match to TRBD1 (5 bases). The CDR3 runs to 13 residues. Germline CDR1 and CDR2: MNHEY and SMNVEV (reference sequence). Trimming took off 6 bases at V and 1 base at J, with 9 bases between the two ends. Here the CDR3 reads CASRRTRNTEAFF. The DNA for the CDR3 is TGTGCCAGCAGAAGGACAAGGAACACTGAAGCTTTCTTT.

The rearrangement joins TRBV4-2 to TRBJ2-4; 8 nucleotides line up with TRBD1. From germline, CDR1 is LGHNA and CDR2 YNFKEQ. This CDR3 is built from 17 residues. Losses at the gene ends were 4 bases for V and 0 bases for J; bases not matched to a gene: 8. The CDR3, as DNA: TGTGCCAGCAGCCCTCAACCGGGACAGGTAGCCAAAAACATTCAGTACTTC. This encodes CASSPQPGQVAKNIQYF.

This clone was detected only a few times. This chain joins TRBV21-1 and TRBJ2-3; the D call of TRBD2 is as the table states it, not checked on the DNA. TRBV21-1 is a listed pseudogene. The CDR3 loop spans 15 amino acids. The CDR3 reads CASSKEGREADTQYF. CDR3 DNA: TGTGCCAGCAGCAAAGAAGGGAGGGAAGCAGATACGCAGTATTTT.